Included here is one T cell receptor (beta chain) sequence, with context. This record comes from a study of blood T cell repertoires in COVID-19. Overall study context: Material from acute and convalescent COVID-19 was sourced from the United States, Italy and Spain. The cDNA or gDNA used as material had been derived from T cells, B-cell-depleted T cells, or PBMCs.

Per germline, CDR1 SGHVS and CDR2 FNYEAQ. The length of the CDR3 is 15 residues. The J segment lost 2 bases and the V segment lost 5 bases, leaving 5 bases of the junction unmatched. Source study methods: Amplified reference gene primers provided the basis for estimating nucleated cell counts. Only in-frame clones appear in the TCRdb table, and some are missing; sequencing was by immunoSEQ multiplex PCR. Clone size and the V and J calls come from that table; the DNA yielded D and trimming. This table holds fewer than 70,000 clones, around 90% found once. This chain joins TRBV7-6 and TRBJ2-5; TRBD2 agrees at 10 bases. Sequenced: peripheral blood. This clonotype was sampled from an elderly woman with active COVID-19. This CDR3 reads CASSTLAGGQETQYF. CDR3 DNA: TGTGCCAGCAGCACTTTAGCGGGAGGACAAGAGACCCAGTACTTC.